Below are 7 T cell receptor beta chains sequenced from a single sample in a study of cytomegalovirus exposure and HLA in healthy donors. In the PCR, 60 Vbeta and 13 Jbeta primers were used. Sequencing was performed with immunoSEQ multiplex PCR; in TCRdb, only in-frame clones are kept and a portion is missing. The sample has roughly 120,000 clones, about four fifths seen once. The sample comprised PBMCs. These receptors were collected from a young man in good health and CMV-seronegative.

This sequence joins TRBV30 and TRBJ1-4, with a possible D match to TRBD1 (5 bases). The CDR3 has 14 residues. The V end lost 4 bases, the J end lost 6 bases, and 15 bases lay between the germline ends. Germline loops: CDR1 GTSNPN, CDR2 SVGIG (reference sequence). The CDR3, as DNA: TGTGCCTGGAAACGCAGGGTATTTGATGAAAAACTGTTTTTT. It encodes CAWKRRVFDEKLFF.

The chain joins TRBV5-1 to TRBJ2-1, with D tentatively TRBD2 (6 bases). The germline gives CDR1 SGHRS, CDR2 YFSETQ. With 0 bases removed from V and 6 bases from J, the gap between germline ends came to 28 bases. The CDR3 contains 20 residues. CDR3 sequence: CASSLERPSGRFLSGNEQFF. The DNA of the CDR3 is TGCGCCAGCAGCTTGGAACGTCCGTCGGGGCGCTTTCTTAGCGGCAATGAGCAGTTCTTC. The variable domain in full, with the rest retrieved from reference TRBV5-1 and TRBJ2-1, is KAGVTQTPRYLIKTRGQQVTLSCSPISGHRSVSWYQQTPGQGLQFLFEYFSETQRNKGNFPGRFSGRQFSNSRSEMNVSTLELGDSALYLCASSLERPSGRFLSGNEQFFGPGTRLTVL.

This chain links TRBV7-3 with TRBJ2-3; D not resolved. The germline CDR1 and CDR2 sequences are SGHTA and FQGTGA. The CDR3 totals 14 residues. The ends were cut back, 5 bases at V and 0 bases at J, with 9 bases in the middle. Here the CDR3 reads CASSQASSTDTQYF. The CDR3 coding sequence is TGTGCCAGCAGCCAAGCCTCAAGCACAGATACGCAGTATTTT.

The genes are TRBV30 and TRBJ1-3; no definite D call. Per the germline V gene, CDR1 is GTSNPN and CDR2 is SVGIG (reference sequence). The V and J ends lost 2 bases and 2 bases respectively, with 7 bases between them. The CDR3 has 13 amino acids. For the CDR3, the DNA is TGTGCCTGGAGTAGGGAGGCTGGAAACACCATATATTTT. Translated: CAWSREAGNTIYF. Filled out from reference TRBV30 and TRBJ1-3, the complete variable domain reads SQTIHQWPATLVQPVGSPLSLECTVEGTSNPNLYWYRQAAGRGLQLLFYSVGIGQISSEVPQNLSASRPQDRQFILSSKKLLLSDSGFYLCAWSREAGNTIYFGEGSWLTVV.

The chain joins TRBV5-6 to TRBJ1-4; the D is unclear. The ends were cut back, 3 bases at V and 0 bases at J, with 6 bases in the middle. Germline assignment: CDR1 SGHDT and CDR2 YYEEEE. The CDR3 is 14 amino acids. CDR3 bases: TGTGCCAGCAGCTGGACTACAACTAATGAAAAACTGTTTTTT. This gives the protein CASSWTTTNEKLFF.

The chain carries TRBV6-5 and TRBJ2-3; possible D gene TRBD2, 5 bases. V was cut by 5 bases and J by 1 base, with 7 bases left in between. Germline lookup yields CDR1 MNHEY and CDR2 SVGAGI. The CDR3 is made up of 13 amino acids. The chain's CDR3 is CASSRSGTDTQYF. The CDR3 coding sequence is TGTGCCAGCAGTCGTAGCGGCACAGATACGCAGTATTTT.

This clone was observed once. This rearrangement joins TRBV2 to TRBJ2-2; maybe TRBD1 (7 bases). Germline loops: CDR1 SNHLY, CDR2 FYNNEI. The CDR3 covers 15 residues. Deletions cut 2 bases from V and 2 bases from J, with 9 bases between. The CDR3 bases are TGTGCCAGCAGTGAACAGGGGGGTAACACCGGGGAGCTGTTTTTT. Protein sequence: CASSEQGGNTGELFF.